This paragraph covers one T cell receptor beta chain sequence. What it binds is unknown. Samples had at least 6.5 million PBMCs isolated from them. The data were taken from a study of blood T cells in healthy people across ages. Study-wide results and caveats: Donor CMV infection status was unknown, possibly confounding age-related changes in expanded clonotypes.

This CDR3 has 16 amino acids. Trimming left V 1 base short and J 0 bases short, with 10 bases between. Per germline, CDR1 MGHRA and CDR2 YSYEKL. Primers used in a second PCR of roughly 6 to 11 cycles were a sample-barcoded 5' primer and a J-beta primer mix. One entry per CDR3 protein, called by TCRdb with MiXCR from the 5' RACE reads. The table includes 850,000 to 1,100,000 distinct CDR3 sequences, more than 30% detected once. The chain recombines TRBV4-1 with TRBJ1-3; D is possibly TRBD1 (5 bases). The specimen sequenced was blood. The sequence was collected from a man between 18 and 35 years old in good health. CDR3 in DNA: TGCGCCAGCAGCCAAGCTCGCAGGGACTCTGGAAACACCATATATTTT. Protein product: CASSQARRDSGNTIYF.